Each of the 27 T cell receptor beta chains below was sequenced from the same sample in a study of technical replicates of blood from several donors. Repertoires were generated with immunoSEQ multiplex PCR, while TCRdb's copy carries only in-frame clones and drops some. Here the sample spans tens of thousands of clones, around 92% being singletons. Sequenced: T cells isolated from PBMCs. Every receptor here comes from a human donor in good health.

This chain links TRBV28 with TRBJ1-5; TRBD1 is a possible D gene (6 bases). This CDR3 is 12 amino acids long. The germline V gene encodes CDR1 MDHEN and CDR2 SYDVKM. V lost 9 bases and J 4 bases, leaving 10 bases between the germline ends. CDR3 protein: CASTGWNQPQHF. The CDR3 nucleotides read TGTGCCAGTACAGGGTGGAATCAGCCCCAGCATTTT.

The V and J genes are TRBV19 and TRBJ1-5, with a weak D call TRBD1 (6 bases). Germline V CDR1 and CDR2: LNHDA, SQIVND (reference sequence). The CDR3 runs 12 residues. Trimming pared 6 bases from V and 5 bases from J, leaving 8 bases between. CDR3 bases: TGTGCCAGTAGAGCAGGGGATCAGCCCCAGCATTTT. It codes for CASRAGDQPQHF.

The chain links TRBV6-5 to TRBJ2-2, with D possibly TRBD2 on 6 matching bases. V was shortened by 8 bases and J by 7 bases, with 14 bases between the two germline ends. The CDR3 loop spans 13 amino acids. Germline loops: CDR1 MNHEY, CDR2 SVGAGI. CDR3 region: CASGGLRGGELFF. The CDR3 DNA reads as TGTGCCAGCGGGGGACTGAGGGGCGGGGAGCTGTTTTTT.

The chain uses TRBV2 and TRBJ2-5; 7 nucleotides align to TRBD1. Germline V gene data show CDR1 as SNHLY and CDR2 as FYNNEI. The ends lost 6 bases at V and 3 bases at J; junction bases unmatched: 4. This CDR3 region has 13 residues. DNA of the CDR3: TGTGCCAGCAGGACCGGGACAGAAGAGACCCAGTACTTC. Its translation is CASRTGTEETQYF.

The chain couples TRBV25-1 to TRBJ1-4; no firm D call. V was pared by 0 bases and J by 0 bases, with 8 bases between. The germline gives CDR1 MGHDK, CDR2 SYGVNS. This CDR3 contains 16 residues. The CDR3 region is CASSEYREATNEKLFF. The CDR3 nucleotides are TGTGCCAGCAGTGAATATCGAGAAGCAACTAATGAAAAACTGTTTTTT.

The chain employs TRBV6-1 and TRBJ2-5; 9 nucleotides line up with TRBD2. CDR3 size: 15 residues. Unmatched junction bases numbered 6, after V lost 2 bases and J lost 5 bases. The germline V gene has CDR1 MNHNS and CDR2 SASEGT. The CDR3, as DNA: TGTGCCAGCAGTGAAACGGGACTAGCTGCGGAGACCCAGTACTTC. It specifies CASSETGLAAETQYF.

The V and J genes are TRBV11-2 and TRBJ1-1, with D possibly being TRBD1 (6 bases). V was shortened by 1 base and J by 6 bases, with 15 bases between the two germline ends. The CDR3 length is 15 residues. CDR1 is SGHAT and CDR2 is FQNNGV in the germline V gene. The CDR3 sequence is CASSLGRSGEAEAFF. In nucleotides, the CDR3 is TGTGCCAGCAGCTTAGGTCGGTCAGGGGAAGCTGAAGCTTTCTTT. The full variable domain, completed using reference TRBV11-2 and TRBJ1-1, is EAGVAQSPRYKIIEKRQSVAFWCNPISGHATLYWYQQILGQGPKLLIQFQNNGVVDDSQLPKDRFSAERLKGVDSTLKIQPAKLEDSAVYLCASSLGRSGEAEAFFGQGTRLTVV.

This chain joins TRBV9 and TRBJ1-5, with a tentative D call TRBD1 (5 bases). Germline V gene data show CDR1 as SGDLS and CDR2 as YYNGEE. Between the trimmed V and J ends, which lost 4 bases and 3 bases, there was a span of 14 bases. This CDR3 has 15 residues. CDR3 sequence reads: CASSSGGGNNQPQHF. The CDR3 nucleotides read TGTGCCAGCAGCTCCGGGGGGGGGAACAATCAGCCCCAGCATTTT.

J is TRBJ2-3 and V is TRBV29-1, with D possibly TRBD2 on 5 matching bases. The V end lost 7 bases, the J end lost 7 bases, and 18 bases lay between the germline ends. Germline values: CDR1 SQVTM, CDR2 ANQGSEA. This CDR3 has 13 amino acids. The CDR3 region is CSAAREGRYTQYF. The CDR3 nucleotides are TGCAGCGCTGCGCGTGAAGGGAGATATACGCAGTATTTT.

The CDR3 protein is CASSLDPRGNEQFF. DNA for the CDR3: TGTGCCAGCAGCTTAGATCCCAGGGGAAATGAGCAGTTCTTC. The V and J genes are TRBV7-3 and TRBJ2-1; D is perhaps TRBD1 (6 bases). This CDR3 comprises 14 residues. The V gene's germline CDR1 is SGHTA and CDR2 FQGTGA. V lost 2 bases and J 7 bases, leaving 12 bases between the germline ends.

The CDR3 region is CASSQDMSNEQYF. CDR3 nucleotide sequence: TGTGCCAGCAGCCAAGATATGAGCAACGAGCAGTACTTC. The chain recombines TRBV4-2 with TRBJ2-7; D unclear. Germline loops: CDR1 LGHNA, CDR2 YNFKEQ. The CDR3 has 13 amino acids. The ends were cut back, 0 bases at V and 5 bases at J, with 8 bases in the middle.

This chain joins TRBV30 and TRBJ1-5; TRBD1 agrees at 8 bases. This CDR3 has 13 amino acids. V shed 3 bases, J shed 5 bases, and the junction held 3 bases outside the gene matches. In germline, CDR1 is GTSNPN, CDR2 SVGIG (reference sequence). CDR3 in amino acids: CAWSGQGHQPQHF. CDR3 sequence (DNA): TGTGCCTGGAGCGGACAGGGTCATCAGCCCCAGCATTTT.

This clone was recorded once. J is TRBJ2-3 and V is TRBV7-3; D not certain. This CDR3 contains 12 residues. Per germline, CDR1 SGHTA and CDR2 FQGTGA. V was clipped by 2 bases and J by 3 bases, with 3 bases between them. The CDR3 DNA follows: TGTGCCAGCAGCTTATCGACAGATACGCAGTATTTT. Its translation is CASSLSTDTQYF.

For the CDR3, the DNA is TGTGCCAGCAGCTCAAATCGGGGGACAGATACGCAGTATTTT. As protein: CASSSNRGTDTQYF. The chain has TRBV11-3 and TRBJ2-3; perhaps TRBD2 as D (6 bases). This CDR3 has 14 residues. Trimming removed 4 bases at V and 3 bases at J, with 11 bases between. In germline, CDR1 is SGHNT, CDR2 YENEEA.

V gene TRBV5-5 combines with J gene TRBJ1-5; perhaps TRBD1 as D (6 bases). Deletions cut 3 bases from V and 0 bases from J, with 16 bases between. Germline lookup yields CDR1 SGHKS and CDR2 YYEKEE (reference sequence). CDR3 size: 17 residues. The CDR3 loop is CASSSGQWVSSNQPQHF. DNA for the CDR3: TGTGCCAGCAGCTCCGGACAGTGGGTCTCTAGCAATCAGCCCCAGCATTTT.

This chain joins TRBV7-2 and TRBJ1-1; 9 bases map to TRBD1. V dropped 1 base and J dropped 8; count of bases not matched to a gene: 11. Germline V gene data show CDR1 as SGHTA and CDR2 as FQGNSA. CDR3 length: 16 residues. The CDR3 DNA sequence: TGTGCCAGCAGCTTAGGTCCCCGGGACAGGGACTCAGAAGCTTTCTTT. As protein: CASSLGPRDRDSEAFF.

The CDR3 region has the DNA TGTGCCAGCAGCCTTTATCTAGGGGAGAACACTGAAGCTTTCTTT. This codes for CASSLYLGENTEAFF. V and J are TRBV14 and TRBJ1-1, with D perhaps matching TRBD1 (5 bases). In germline, CDR1 is SGHDN, CDR2 FVKESK. The V end was cut by 4 bases, the J end by 1 base, with 13 bases between. CDR3 length equals 15 residues.

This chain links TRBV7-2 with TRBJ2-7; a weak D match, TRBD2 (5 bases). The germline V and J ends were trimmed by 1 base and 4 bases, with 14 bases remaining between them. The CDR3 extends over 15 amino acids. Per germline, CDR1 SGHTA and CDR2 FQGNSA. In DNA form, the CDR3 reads TGTGCCAGCAGCTTAGGCGGGTCTAGGGTATACGAGCAGTACTTC. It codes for CASSLGGSRVYEQYF.

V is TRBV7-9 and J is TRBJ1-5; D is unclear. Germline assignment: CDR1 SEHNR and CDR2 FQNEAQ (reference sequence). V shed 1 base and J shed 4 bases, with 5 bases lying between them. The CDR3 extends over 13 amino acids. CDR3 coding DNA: TGTGCCAGCAGCTTAGGTCTTAATCAGCCCCAGCATTTT. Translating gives CASSLGLNQPQHF.

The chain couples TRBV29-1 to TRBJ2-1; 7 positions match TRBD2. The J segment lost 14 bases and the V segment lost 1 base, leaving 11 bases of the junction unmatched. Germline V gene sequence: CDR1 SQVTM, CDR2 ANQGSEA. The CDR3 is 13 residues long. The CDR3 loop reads CSVEATIAGGKFF. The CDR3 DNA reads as TGCAGCGTTGAAGCCACGATAGCGGGTGGAAAGTTCTTC.

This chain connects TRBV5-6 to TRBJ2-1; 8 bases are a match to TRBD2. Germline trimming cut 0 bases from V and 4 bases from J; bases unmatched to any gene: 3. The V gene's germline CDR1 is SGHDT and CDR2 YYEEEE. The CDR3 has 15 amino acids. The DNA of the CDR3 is TGTGCCAGCAGCTTGGAACTAGCGGCTTACAATGAGCAGTTCTTC. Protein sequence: CASSLELAAYNEQFF. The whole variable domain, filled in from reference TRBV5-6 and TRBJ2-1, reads DAGVTQSPTHLIKTRGQQVTLRCSPKSGHDTVSWYQQALGQGPQFIFQYYEEEERQRGNFPDRFSGHQFPNYSSELNVNALLLGDSALYLCASSLELAAYNEQFFGPGTRLTVL.

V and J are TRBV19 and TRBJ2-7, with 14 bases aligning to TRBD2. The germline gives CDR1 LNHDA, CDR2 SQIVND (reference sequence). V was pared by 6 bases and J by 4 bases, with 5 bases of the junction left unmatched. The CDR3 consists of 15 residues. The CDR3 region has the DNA TGTGCCAGTAGCTGGGGACTAGCGGGAGAGTACGAGCAGTACTTC. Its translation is CASSWGLAGEYEQYF. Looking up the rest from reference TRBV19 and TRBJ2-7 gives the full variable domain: DGGITQSPKYLFRKEGQNVTLSCEQNLNHDAMYWYRQDPGQGLRLIYYSQIVNDFQKGDIAEGYSVSREKKESFPLTVTSAQKNPTAFYLCASSWGLAGEYEQYFGPGTRLTVT.

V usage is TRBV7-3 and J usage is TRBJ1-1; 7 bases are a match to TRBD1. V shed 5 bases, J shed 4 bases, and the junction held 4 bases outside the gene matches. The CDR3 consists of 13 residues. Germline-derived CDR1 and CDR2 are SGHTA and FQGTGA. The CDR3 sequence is CASSKTGATEAFF. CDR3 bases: TGTGCCAGCAGCAAAACAGGGGCCACTGAAGCTTTCTTT.

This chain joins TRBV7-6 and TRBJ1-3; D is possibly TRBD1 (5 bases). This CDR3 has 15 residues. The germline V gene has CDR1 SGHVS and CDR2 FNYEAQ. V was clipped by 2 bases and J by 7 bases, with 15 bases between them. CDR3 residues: CASSLTPAGGNTIYF. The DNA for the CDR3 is TGTGCCAGCAGCTTAACCCCTGCCGGGGGGAACACCATATATTTT.

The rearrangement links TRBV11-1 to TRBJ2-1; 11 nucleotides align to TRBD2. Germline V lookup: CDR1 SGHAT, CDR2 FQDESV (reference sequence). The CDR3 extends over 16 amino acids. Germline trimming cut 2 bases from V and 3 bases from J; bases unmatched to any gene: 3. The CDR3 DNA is TGTGCCAGCAGCTTAATAGCGGGAGGGCTCTACAATGAGCAGTTCTTC. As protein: CASSLIAGGLYNEQFF.

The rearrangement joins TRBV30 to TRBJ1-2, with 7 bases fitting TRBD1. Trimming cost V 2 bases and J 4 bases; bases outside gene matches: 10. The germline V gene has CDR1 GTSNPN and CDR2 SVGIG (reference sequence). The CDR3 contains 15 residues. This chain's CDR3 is CAWSPDRAISYGYTF. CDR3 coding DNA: TGTGCCTGGAGTCCCGACAGGGCCATTTCCTATGGCTACACCTTC.

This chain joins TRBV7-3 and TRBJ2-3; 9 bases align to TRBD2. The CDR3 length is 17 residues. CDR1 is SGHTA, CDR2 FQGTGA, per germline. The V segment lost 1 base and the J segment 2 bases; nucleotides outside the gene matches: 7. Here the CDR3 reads CASSLNGLAGFTDTQYF. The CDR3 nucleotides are TGTGCCAGCAGCTTAAACGGGCTAGCGGGGTTCACAGATACGCAGTATTTT. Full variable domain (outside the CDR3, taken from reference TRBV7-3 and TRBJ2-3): GAGVSQTPSNKVTEKGKYVELRCDPISGHTALYWYRQSLGQGPEFLIYFQGTGAADDSGLPNDRFFAVRPEGSVSTLKIQRTERGDSAVYLCASSLNGLAGFTDTQYFGPGTRLTVL.